The 9 T cell receptor beta chains below come from one sample, sequenced in a study of human T cells and chemical hapten exposure. Regarding time point: healthy volunteer bleed at 2 weeks. Blood, whole and unfractionated, served as the source for total RNA extraction. TCRdb reanalysed the RACE reads using MiXCR and keeps one entry per CDR3 protein. The sample lists 130,000 or so distinct CDR3 sequences, approximately 10% occurring once. Source material: whole blood. The receptors originated from a male donor in good health. Some clones in this sample may be carry-over from other donors' samples.

Comment on this clonotype: At one boundary the junction diverges from the germline segment, which might be a read error. The chain has TRBV7-9 and TRBJ2-7; D remains ambiguous. Germline V gives CDR1 SEHNR, CDR2 FQNEAQ (reference sequence). This CDR3 contains 9 residues. The CDR3 nucleotides read TGTGCCAGCAACTCGTCGTCCCACTTC. Translation: CASNSSSHF. Drawing the rest from reference TRBV7-9 and TRBJ2-7, the complete variable domain is DTGVSQNPRHKITKRGQNVTFRCDPISEHNRLYWYRQTLGQGPEFLTYFQNEAQLEKSRLLSDRFSAERPKGSFSTLEIQRTEQGDSAMYLCASNSSSHFGPGTRLTVT.

This clonotype appeared a few times. The chain carries TRBV27 and TRBJ2-1; D is possibly TRBD1 or TRBD2 (5 bases each). CDR1 is MNHEY, CDR2 SMNVEV, per germline (reference sequence). Trimming took off 8 bases at V and 5 bases at J, with 16 bases between the two ends. CDR3 length: 14 amino acids. CDR3 region: CASSLPGPHNEQFF. The CDR3 nucleotides read TGTGCCAGCTCTCTTCCGGGACCCCACAATGAGCAGTTCTTC.

The CDR3 DNA follows: TGTGCCAGCAGTTACGCGACCGGGGCAGCGGATAGGGGAGACACTGAAGCTTTCTTT. Its protein is CASSYATGAADRGDTEAFF. The chain combines TRBV6-6 with TRBJ1-1; D is perhaps TRBD1 (5 bases). CDR3 length equals 19 residues. Looked up from germline, CDR1 is MNHNY and CDR2 is SVGAGI (reference sequence). With 2 bases removed from V and 3 bases from J, the gap between germline ends came to 25 bases.

The CDR3 spells CASSSMGLVRVNQPQHF. CDR3 coding DNA: TGTGCCAGCAGTTCAATGGGCCTTGTTCGGGTCAATCAGCCCCAGCATTTT. V usage is TRBV28 and J usage is TRBJ1-5; unclear D gene. The length of the CDR3 is 17 residues. Trimming removed 4 bases at V and 3 bases at J, with 19 bases between. Germline loops: CDR1 MDHEN, CDR2 SYDVKM.

The table lists this clonotype with many counts. The chain is built from TRBV7-8 and TRBJ2-6; D is uncertain. CDR1 is SGHVS, CDR2 FQNEAQ, per germline. There are 16 residues in the CDR3. Trimming took off 0 bases at V and 2 bases at J, with 8 bases between the two ends. CDR3: CASSLAFGAGANVLTF. CDR3 DNA: TGTGCCAGCAGCTTAGCGTTCGGCGCTGGGGCCAACGTCCTGACTTTC.

This clonotype was seen a handful of times. This chain connects TRBV6-5 to TRBJ2-1; a weak D match, TRBD2 (6 bases). The CDR3 sequence is 14 residues long. CDR1 is MNHEY and CDR2 is SVGAGI in the germline V gene. V dropped 7 bases and J dropped 10 bases, with 20 bases sitting between them. The CDR3 is CASTSPGGTLEQFF. Written as DNA, the CDR3 is TGTGCCAGCACCTCACCCGGCGGGACCCTAGAGCAGTTCTTC.

This clonotype was observed many times. J is TRBJ2-1 and V is TRBV20-1, with 7 bases aligning to TRBD2. Germline CDR1 reads DFQATT; CDR2 reads SNEGSKA (reference sequence). This CDR3 is 13 amino acids long. Losses at the gene ends were 6 bases for V and 5 bases for J; bases not matched to a gene: 7. The CDR3 region has the DNA TGCAGTGCCCCCCTAGCGGTAAACAATGAGCAGTTCTTC. It is translated as CSAPLAVNNEQFF.

This clonotype was seen more than once but under ten times. This chain connects TRBV9 to TRBJ2-1, with D tentatively TRBD1 or TRBD2 (5 bases each). The CDR3 runs 13 residues. Germline lookup yields CDR1 SGDLS and CDR2 YYNGEE. Trimming stripped 3 bases from V and 9 bases from J, with 13 bases between. The CDR3 loop is CASSEQGVGEQFF. The CDR3 DNA follows: TGTGCCAGCAGCGAGCAGGGAGTAGGTGAGCAGTTCTTC.

This clonotype occurred a few times. The chain recombines TRBV9 with TRBJ2-1, with D unclear. The CDR3 covers 15 residues. V was trimmed by 0 bases and J by 8 bases, leaving 15 bases between them. The V gene's germline CDR1 is SGDLS and CDR2 YYNGEE. The CDR3 loop reads CASSVGSSGVDEQFF. The DNA of the CDR3 is TGTGCCAGCAGCGTAGGGTCCTCCGGAGTGGATGAGCAGTTCTTC. The complete variable domain, with remaining parts taken from reference TRBV9 and TRBJ2-1, reads DSGVTQTPKHLITATGQRVTLRCSPRSGDLSVYWYQQSLDQGLQFLIQYYNGEERAKGNILERFSAQQFPDLHSELNLSSLELGDSALYFCASSVGSSGVDEQFFGPGTRLTVL.